Listed here are 10 T cell receptor beta chains from one sample, sequenced in a study of cytomegalovirus exposure and HLA in healthy donors. The PCR ran on 60 Vbeta and 13 Jbeta primers. Assay: immunoSEQ multiplex PCR; the TCRdb copy retains only in-frame clones and omits some. Its listing shows some 130,000 clones. Sequenced input: PBMCs. The receptors were gathered from an older woman in good health and CMV-seronegative.

The V and J genes are TRBV5-1 and TRBJ2-7, with 7 positions matching TRBD2. Per the germline V gene, CDR1 is SGHRS and CDR2 is YFSETQ. Unmatched junction bases numbered 8, after V lost 7 bases and J lost 1 base. This CDR3 is built from 14 residues. CDR3 DNA: TGCGCCAGCCAACTCGGGACTACTTCCTACGAGCAGTACTTC. Protein: CASQLGTTSYEQYF.

The J gene is TRBJ1-5, the V gene TRBV7-8; D gene ambiguous. The V end lost 5 bases, the J end lost 2 bases, and 13 bases lay between the germline ends. Germline loops: CDR1 SGHVS, CDR2 FQNEAQ. This CDR3 is built from 15 residues. CDR3 protein: CASSLTEKGNQPQHF. CDR3 coding DNA: TGTGCCAGCAGCCTAACAGAAAAGGGCAATCAGCCCCAGCATTTT.

The chain joins TRBV6-5 to TRBJ2-3; no reliable D call. Germline lookup yields CDR1 MNHEY and CDR2 SVGAGI. The CDR3 totals 15 residues. Trimming removed 5 bases at V and 2 bases at J, with 14 bases between. The CDR3 DNA is TGTGCCAGCAGTAGGTGGGCAAGCAACACAGATACGCAGTATTTT. It specifies CASSRWASNTDTQYF.

The chain combines TRBV7-9 with TRBJ2-3; 7 bases are shared with TRBD1. The germline CDR1 and CDR2 sequences are SEHNR and FQNEAQ (reference sequence). J was trimmed by 0 bases and V by 4 bases; bases with no gene match: 4. The CDR3 is made up of 15 amino acids. Here the CDR3 reads CASSSDRASTDTQYF. The CDR3, as DNA: TGTGCCAGCAGCTCAGACAGGGCTAGCACAGATACGCAGTATTTT.

The chain uses TRBV11-1 and TRBJ2-2, with 8 bases fitting TRBD1. Trimming removed 5 bases from V and 3 bases from J; junction bases left unmatched: 8. The CDR3 contains 16 residues. The germline CDR1 and CDR2 sequences are SGHAT and FQDESV (reference sequence). As DNA, the CDR3 is TGTGCCAGCAGCCGCCACAGGGGGTACGACACCGGGGAGCTGTTTTTT. Protein product: CASSRHRGYDTGELFF.

V usage is TRBV30 and J usage is TRBJ1-3; 7 bases align to TRBD1. Germline loops: CDR1 GTSNPN, CDR2 SVGIG (reference sequence). The CDR3 is 15 amino acids. V lost 4 bases, J lost 6 bases, and 12 bases stayed unmatched. CDR3 loop: CAWKQGDRSTNTIYF. The CDR3 DNA is TGTGCCTGGAAGCAGGGGGACAGAAGCACAAACACCATATATTTT.

This sequence joins TRBV5-1 and TRBJ2-3; 9 nucleotides align to TRBD2. Germline trimming cut 3 bases from V and 2 bases from J; bases unmatched to any gene: 10. CDR1 and CDR2 (germline): SGHRS, YFSETQ. The CDR3 is 17 amino acids. CDR3 bases: TGCGCCAGCAGCTCGGGGGGCCTAGCGGGGCCCACAGATACGCAGTATTTT. Translated: CASSSGGLAGPTDTQYF.

This chain uses TRBV7-9 with TRBJ2-3, with 11 bases lining up with TRBD2. V lost 6 bases, J lost 3 bases, and 5 bases stayed unmatched. CDR3 size: 15 residues. Germline V CDR1 and CDR2: SEHNR, FQNEAQ (reference sequence). This chain's CDR3 is CASSPTSGVTDTQYF. In DNA form, the CDR3 reads TGTGCCAGCAGTCCGACTAGCGGGGTAACAGATACGCAGTATTTT.

The rearrangement uses TRBV7-8 and TRBJ1-5, with D possibly TRBD1 on 5 matching bases. V lost 3 bases and J 6 bases, leaving 9 bases between the germline ends. This CDR3 contains 13 residues. CDR1 SGHVS and CDR2 FQNEAQ come from the germline V gene. Here the CDR3 DNA reads TGTGCCAGCAGCTTGGGGGGAGGTCAGCCCCAGCATTTT. Its protein is CASSLGGGQPQHF. Supplemented by reference TRBV7-8 and TRBJ1-5, the full variable domain reads GAGVSQSPRYKVAKRGQDVALRCDPISGHVSLFWYQQALGQGPEFLTYFQNEAQLDKSGLPSDRFFAERPEGSVSTLKIQRTQQEDSAVYLCASSLGGGQPQHFGDGTRLSIL.

The V gene is TRBV5-1, the J gene TRBJ2-1, with TRBD1 as a possible D gene (6 bases). Trimming pared 5 bases from V and 1 base from J, leaving 13 bases between. CDR1 and CDR2 from the germline V gene are SGHRS and YFSETQ. The CDR3 has 15 amino acids. CDR3 region: CASSLGATSYNEQFF. The CDR3 bases are TGCGCCAGCAGTCTGGGGGCAACTTCCTACAATGAGCAGTTCTTC. The full variable domain, completed using reference TRBV5-1 and TRBJ2-1, is KAGVTQTPRYLIKTRGQQVTLSCSPISGHRSVSWYQQTPGQGLQFLFEYFSETQRNKGNFPGRFSGRQFSNSRSEMNVSTLELGDSALYLCASSLGATSYNEQFFGPGTRLTVL.